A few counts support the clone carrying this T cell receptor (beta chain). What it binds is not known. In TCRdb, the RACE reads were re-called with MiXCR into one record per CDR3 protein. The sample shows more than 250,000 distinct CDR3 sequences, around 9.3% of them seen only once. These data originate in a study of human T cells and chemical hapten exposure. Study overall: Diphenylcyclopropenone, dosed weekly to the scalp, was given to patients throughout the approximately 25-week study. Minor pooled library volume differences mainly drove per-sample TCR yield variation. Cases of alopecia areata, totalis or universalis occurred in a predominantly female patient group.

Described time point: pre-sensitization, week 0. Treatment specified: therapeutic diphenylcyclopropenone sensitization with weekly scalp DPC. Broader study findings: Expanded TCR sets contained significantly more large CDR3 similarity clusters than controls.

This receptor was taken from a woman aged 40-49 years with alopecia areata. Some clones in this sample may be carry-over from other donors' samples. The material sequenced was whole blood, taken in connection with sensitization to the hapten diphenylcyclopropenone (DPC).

CDR3 loop: CASSHKRRGTSVYEQYF. In DNA form, the CDR3 reads TGCGCCAGCAGCCACAAAAGACGAGGGACTAGCGTCTACGAGCAGTACTTC. J is TRBJ2-7 and V is TRBV4-1, with TRBD2 matching 10 bases. The CDR3 covers 17 residues. Germline V lookup: CDR1 MGHRA, CDR2 YSYEKL. V lost 3 bases and J lost 3; bases outside the gene matches: 11.